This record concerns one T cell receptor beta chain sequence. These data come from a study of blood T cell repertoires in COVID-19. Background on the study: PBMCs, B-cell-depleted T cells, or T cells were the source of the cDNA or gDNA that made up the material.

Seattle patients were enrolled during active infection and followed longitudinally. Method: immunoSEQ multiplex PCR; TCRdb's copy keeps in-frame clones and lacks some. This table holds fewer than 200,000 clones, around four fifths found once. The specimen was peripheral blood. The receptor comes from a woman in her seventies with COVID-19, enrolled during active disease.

CDR3 region: CASSRVYLGQGADYGYTF. CDR3 nucleotides: TGTGCCAGCAGTCGCGTCTATCTAGGCCAGGGGGCCGATTATGGCTACACCTTC. The chain uses TRBV6-2 or TRBV6-3 and TRBJ1-2; 8 bases align to TRBD1. J was trimmed by 5 bases and V by 5 bases; bases with no gene match: 19. The CDR3 consists of 18 residues. Germline V lookup: CDR1 MNHEY, CDR2 SVGEGT.